The present entry profiles one T cell receptor beta chain with its context. This CDR3 has 13 amino acids. Germline assignment: CDR1 MNHEY and CDR2 SVGAGI. Trimming pared 5 bases from V and 3 bases from J, leaving 8 bases between. These data belong to a study of shared clonotypes between healthy human individuals. The table came from immunoSEQ multiplex PCR; TCRdb's copy has only in-frame clones and leaves some out. Of roughly 2.5 million clones listed, around nine tenths were seen once; the top ten hold around 0.14%. The rearrangement joins TRBV6-5 to TRBJ2-1; no definite D call. The specimen was naive CD4+ T cells sorted from blood. Subset: CD45RA+ positively selected. This TCR came from a young man in good health. The CDR3, as DNA: TGTGCCAGCAGTCTGCGCGACTACAATGAGCAGTTCTTC. Translation: CASSLRDYNEQFF.